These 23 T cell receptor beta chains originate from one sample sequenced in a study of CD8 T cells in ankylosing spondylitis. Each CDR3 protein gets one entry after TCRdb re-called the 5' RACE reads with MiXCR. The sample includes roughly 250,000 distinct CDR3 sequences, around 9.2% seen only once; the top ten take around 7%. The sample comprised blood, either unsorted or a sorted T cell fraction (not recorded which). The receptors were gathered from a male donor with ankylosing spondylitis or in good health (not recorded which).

The CDR3 bases are TGTGCCAGCAGTTTATCCCGAAACTCTGGAAACACCATATATTTT. This translates into CASSLSRNSGNTIYF. The V gene is TRBV27, the J gene TRBJ1-3; D is unclear. Germline V gives CDR1 MNHEY, CDR2 SMNVEV (reference sequence). Trimming removed 0 bases at V and 0 bases at J, with 6 bases between. The CDR3 has 15 amino acids.

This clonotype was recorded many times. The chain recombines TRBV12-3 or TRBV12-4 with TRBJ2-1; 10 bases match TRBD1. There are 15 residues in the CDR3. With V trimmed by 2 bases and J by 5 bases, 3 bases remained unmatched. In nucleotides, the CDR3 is TGTGCCAGCAGTTTACTGGGACAGGGGAACAATGAGCAGTTCTTC. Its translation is CASSLLGQGNNEQFF.

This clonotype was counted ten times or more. CDR3 in amino acids: CASSLEDWGDEQYF. The CDR3 coding sequence is TGCGCCAGCAGCCTTGAAGACTGGGGGGACGAGCAGTACTTC. The J gene is TRBJ2-7, the V gene TRBV4-1, with D possibly being TRBD2 (6 bases). With 4 bases removed from V and 5 bases from J, the gap between germline ends came to 15 bases. Germline loops: CDR1 MGHRA, CDR2 YSYEKL. This CDR3 has 14 residues.

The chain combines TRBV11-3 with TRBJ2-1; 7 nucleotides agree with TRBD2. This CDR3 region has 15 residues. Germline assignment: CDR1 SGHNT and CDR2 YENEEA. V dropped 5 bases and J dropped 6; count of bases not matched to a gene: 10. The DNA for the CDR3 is TGTGCCAGCAGCCCTCCGTGGGGGGGAATCAATGAGCAGTTCTTC. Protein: CASSPPWGGINEQFF.

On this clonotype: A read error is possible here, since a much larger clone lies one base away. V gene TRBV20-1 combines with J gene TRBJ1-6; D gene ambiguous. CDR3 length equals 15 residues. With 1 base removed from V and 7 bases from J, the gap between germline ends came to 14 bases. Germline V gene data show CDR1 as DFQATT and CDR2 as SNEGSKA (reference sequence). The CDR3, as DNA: TGCAGTGCTAGAGCACCGGGATGGCAAAATTCACCCCTCCACTTT. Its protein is CSARAPGWQNSPLHF.

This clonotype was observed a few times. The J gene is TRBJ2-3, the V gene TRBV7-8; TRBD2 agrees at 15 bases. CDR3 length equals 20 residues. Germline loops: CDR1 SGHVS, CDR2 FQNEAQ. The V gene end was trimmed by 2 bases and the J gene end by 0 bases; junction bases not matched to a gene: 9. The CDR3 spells CASSLIGPGLAGGSTDTQYF. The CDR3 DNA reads TGTGCCAGCAGCTTAATCGGACCGGGACTAGCGGGAGGAAGCACAGATACGCAGTATTTT. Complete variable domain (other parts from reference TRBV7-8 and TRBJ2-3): GAGVSQSPRYKVAKRGQDVALRCDPISGHVSLFWYQQALGQGPEFLTYFQNEAQLDKSGLPSDRFFAERPEGSVSTLKIQRTQQEDSAVYLCASSLIGPGLAGGSTDTQYFGPGTRLTVL.

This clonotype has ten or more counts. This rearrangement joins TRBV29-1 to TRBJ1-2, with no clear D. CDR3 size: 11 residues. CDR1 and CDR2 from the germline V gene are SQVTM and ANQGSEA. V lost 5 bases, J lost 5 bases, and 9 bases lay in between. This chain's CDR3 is CSVMSVYGYTF. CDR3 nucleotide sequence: TGCAGCGTTATGTCCGTGTATGGCTACACCTTC.

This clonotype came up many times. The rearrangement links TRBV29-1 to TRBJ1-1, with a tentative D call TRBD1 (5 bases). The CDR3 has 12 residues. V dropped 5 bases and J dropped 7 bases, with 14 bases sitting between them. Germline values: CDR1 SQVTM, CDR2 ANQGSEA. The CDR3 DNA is TGCAGCGTTCAGGTACAGGAATATGAAGCTTTCTTT. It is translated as CSVQVQEYEAFF.

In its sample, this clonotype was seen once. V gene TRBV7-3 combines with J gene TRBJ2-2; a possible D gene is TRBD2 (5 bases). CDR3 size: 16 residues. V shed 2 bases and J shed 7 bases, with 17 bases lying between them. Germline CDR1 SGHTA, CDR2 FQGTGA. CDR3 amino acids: CASSLAPQRGGGELFF. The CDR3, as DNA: TGTGCCAGCAGCTTAGCCCCCCAACGGGGTGGCGGGGAGCTGTTTTTT.

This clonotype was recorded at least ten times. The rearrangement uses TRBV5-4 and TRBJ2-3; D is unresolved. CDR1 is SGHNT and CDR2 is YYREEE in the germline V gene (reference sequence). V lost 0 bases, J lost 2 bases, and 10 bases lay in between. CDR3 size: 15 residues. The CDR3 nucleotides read TGTGCCAGCAGCTTGGGACGGCCCGACACAGATACGCAGTATTTT. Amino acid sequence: CASSLGRPDTDTQYF.

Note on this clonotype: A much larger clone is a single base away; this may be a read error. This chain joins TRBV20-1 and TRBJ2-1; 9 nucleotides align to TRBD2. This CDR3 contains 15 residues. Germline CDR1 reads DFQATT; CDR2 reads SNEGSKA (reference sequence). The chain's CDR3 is CSARDPQREVHEHFF. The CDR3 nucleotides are TGCAGTGCTAGAGATCCCCAGCGGGAGGTCCATGAGCATTTCTTC.

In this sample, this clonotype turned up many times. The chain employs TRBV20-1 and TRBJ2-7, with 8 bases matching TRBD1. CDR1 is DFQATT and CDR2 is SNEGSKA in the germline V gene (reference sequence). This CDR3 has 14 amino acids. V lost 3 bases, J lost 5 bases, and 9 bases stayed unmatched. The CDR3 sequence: CSASRGQGFHEQYF. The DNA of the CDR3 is TGCAGTGCTAGTCGCGGACAGGGTTTTCACGAGCAGTACTTC.

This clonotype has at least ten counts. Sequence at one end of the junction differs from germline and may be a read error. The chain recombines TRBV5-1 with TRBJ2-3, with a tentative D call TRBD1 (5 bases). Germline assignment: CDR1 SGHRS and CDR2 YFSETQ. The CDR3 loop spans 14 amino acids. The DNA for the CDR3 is TGTGCCAGCAGCGCAGGGCCTAGCACAGATACGCAGTATTTT. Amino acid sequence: CASSAGPSTDTQYF.

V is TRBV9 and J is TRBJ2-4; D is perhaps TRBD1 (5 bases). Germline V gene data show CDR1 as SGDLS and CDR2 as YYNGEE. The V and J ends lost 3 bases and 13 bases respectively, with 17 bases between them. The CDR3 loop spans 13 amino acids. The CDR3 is CASSASGQGLQYF. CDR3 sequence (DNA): TGTGCCAGCAGCGCTTCTGGCCAGGGTTTGCAGTACTTC.

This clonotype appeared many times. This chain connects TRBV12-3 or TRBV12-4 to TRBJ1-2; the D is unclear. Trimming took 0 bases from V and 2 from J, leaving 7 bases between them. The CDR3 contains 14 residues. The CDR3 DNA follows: TGTGCCAGCAGTTTAGCGACGGGGAACTATGGCTACACCTTC. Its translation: CASSLATGNYGYTF.

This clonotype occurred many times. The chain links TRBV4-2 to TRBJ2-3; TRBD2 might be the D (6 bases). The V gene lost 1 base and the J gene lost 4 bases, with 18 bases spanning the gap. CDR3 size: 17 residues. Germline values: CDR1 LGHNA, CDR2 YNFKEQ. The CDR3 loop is CASSQVGSGEGADTQYF. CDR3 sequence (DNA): TGTGCCAGCAGCCAAGTTGGGTCGGGAGAAGGGGCAGATACGCAGTATTTT.

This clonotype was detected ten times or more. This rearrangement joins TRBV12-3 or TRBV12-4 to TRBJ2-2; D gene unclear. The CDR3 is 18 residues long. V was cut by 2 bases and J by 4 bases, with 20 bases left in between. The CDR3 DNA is TGTGCCAGCAGTTTATATCTACTCAGAGTTGGTGGCACCGGGGAGCTGTTTTTT. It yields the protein CASSLYLLRVGGTGELFF.

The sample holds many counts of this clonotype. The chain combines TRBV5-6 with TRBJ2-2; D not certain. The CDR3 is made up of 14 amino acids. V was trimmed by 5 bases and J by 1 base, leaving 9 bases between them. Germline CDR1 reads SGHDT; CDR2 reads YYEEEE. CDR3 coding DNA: TGTGCCAGCAGATCGGACGGGAACACCGGGGAGCTGTTTTTT. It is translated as CASRSDGNTGELFF.

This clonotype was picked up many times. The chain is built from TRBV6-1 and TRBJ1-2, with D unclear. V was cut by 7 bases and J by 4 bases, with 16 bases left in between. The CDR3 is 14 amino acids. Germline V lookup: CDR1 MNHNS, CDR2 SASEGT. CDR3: CASTTPAFGYGYTF. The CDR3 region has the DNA TGTGCCAGCACTACACCGGCGTTCGGCTATGGCTACACCTTC.

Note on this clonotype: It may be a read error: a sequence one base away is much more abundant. CDR3 protein: CSAREGNTIYF. The CDR3 nucleotides read TGCAGTGCTAGAGAAGGAAACACCATATATTTT. This sequence joins TRBV20-1 and TRBJ1-3; D is unclear. V was cut by 0 bases and J by 4 bases, with 1 base left in between. In germline, CDR1 is DFQATT, CDR2 SNEGSKA (reference sequence). CDR3 size: 11 residues.

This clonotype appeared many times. The CDR3: CASSFEGTSGYNEQFF. DNA of the CDR3: TGTGCCAGCAGCTTCGAGGGGACTAGCGGCTACAATGAGCAGTTCTTC. The V gene is TRBV5-8, the J gene TRBJ2-1; 11 bases line up with TRBD2. The CDR3 covers 16 residues. Germline lookup yields CDR1 SGHTS and CDR2 YDEGEE. After removal of 2 bases from V and 3 bases from J, the junction contained 4 bases not matched to a gene.

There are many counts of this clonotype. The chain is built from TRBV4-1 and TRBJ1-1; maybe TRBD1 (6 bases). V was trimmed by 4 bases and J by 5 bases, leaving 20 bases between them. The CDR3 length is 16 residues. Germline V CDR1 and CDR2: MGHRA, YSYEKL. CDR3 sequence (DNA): TGCGCCAGCAGCCGGCTACCTGCGGGGGGGCAAACTGAAGCTTTCTTT. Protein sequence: CASSRLPAGGQTEAFF.

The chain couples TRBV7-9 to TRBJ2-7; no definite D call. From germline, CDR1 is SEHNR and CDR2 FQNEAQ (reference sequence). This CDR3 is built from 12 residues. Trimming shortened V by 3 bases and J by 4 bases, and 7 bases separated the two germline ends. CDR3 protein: CASSFDFYEQYF. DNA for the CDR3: TGTGCCAGCAGCTTCGATTTTTACGAGCAGTACTTC.